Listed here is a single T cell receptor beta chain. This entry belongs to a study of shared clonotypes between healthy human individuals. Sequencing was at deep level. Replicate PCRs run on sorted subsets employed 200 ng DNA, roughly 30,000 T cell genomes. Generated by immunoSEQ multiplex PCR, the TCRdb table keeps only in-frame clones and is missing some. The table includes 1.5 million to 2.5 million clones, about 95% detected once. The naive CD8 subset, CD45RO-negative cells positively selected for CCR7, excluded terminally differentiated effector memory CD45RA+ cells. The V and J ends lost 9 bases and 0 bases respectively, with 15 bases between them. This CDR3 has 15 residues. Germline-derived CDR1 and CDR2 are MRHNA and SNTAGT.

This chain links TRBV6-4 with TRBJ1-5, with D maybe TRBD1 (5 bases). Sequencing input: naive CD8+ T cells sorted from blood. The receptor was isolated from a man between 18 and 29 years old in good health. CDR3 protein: CARTTQAYSNQPQHF. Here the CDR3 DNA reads TGTGCCAGAACGACACAGGCTTATAGCAATCAGCCCCAGCATTTT.